Listed below are T cell receptor beta chains from one sample, sequenced in a study of blood T cell repertoires in COVID-19. Sequenced by immunoSEQ multiplex PCR; TCRdb stores in-frame clones only, minus some. The sample comprises about 150,000 clones, 84% of which are singletons, and more than 5% rests with the top ten. Sample: PBMCs or T cells enriched from blood (not recorded which). The receptors derive from a woman aged 50 to 65 who had been exposed to COVID-19. Both conserved end residues are part of each CDR3. The order of the fields is clone size, V gene, J gene, D gene, CDR3 DNA, CDR3 protein. The D gene is left open where the match is weak. For some rows the clone size is stated as once, few or many, or as a class when expanded; others skip it.

size: -; V: TRBV12-5; J: TRBJ2-7; D: TRBD1; DNA: TGTGCTAGTGCTCCGGGACAGGGGTACTACGAGCAGTACTTC; CDR3: CASAPGQGYYEQYF
size: -; V: TRBV5-1; J: TRBJ2-1; D: TRBD2; DNA: TGCGCCAGCAGCTTGTTCGCGGGGGGGCCAGGCAATGAGCAGTTCTTC; CDR3: CASSLFAGGPGNEQFF
size: few; V: TRBV18; J: TRBJ1-6; D: TRBD1; DNA: TGTGCCAGCTCCCTGACAGGGGATAATTCACCCCTCCACTTT; CDR3: CASSLTGDNSPLHF
size: -; V: TRBV5-4; J: TRBJ2-2; D: -; DNA: TGTGCCAGCAGCTTGGACGGCGGGGAGCTGTTTTTT; CDR3: CASSLDGGELFF
size: -; V: TRBV7-8; J: TRBJ1-5; D: -; DNA: TGTGCCAGCAACTCAGGGTCGAATCAGCCCCAGCATTTT; CDR3: CASNSGSNQPQHF
size: -; V: TRBV5-1; J: TRBJ2-5; D: -; DNA: TGCGCCAGCAGCTTGGTCGTCCTAGAGACCCAGTACTTC; CDR3: CASSLVVLETQYF
size: -; V: TRBV9; J: TRBJ1-6; D: TRBD1; DNA: TGTGCCAGCAGCGTAGAACCAGGGGGGAATTCACCCCTCCACTTT; CDR3: CASSVEPGGNSPLHF
size: once; V: TRBV7-9; J: TRBJ2-5; D: -; DNA: TGTGCCAGCAGCTTTCGCAGGGGTGAGACCCAGTACTTC; CDR3: CASSFRRGETQYF
size: -; V: TRBV19; J: TRBJ2-6; D: -; DNA: TGTGCCACCTACTCCCCGGGAGTAGTATCTGGGGCCAACGTCCTGACTTTC; CDR3: CATYSPGVVSGANVLTF
size: -; V: TRBV5-4; J: TRBJ2-7; D: TRBD1; DNA: TGTGCCAGCAGCTTGGGGGACAGCTTCTACGAGCAGTACTTC; CDR3: CASSLGDSFYEQYF
size: -; V: TRBV11-2; J: TRBJ2-5; D: TRBD2; DNA: TGTGCCAGCAGCGCCAGACTAGCGGCCGGGAGGGAGACCCAGTACTTC; CDR3: CASSARLAAGRETQYF
size: -; V: TRBV20-1; J: TRBJ1-1; D: -; DNA: TGCAGTGCCCCGGGACATTATGAAGCTTTCTTT; CDR3: CSAPGHYEAFF
size: -; V: TRBV10-3; J: TRBJ1-6; D: -; DNA: TGTGCCACCAGAACAGGGAGCTCCTATAATTCACCCCTCCACTTT; CDR3: CATRTGSSYNSPLHF
size: -; V: TRBV6-5; J: TRBJ1-5; D: -; DNA: TGTGCCAGCTCAGGCATTTGGGATCAGCCCCAGCATTTT; CDR3: CASSGIWDQPQHF
size: once; V: TRBV6-5; J: TRBJ2-7; D: -; DNA: TGTGCCAGCAGCTCAGGACTACTCTACGAGCAGTACTTC; CDR3: CASSSGLLYEQYF
size: -; V: TRBV27; J: TRBJ2-1; D: TRBD1; DNA: TGTGCCAGCAGTTTAGTGACAGGGCAGCAGTTCTTC; CDR3: CASSLVTGQQFF
size: few; V: TRBV6-5; J: TRBJ2-7; D: TRBD2; DNA: TGTGCCAGCAGTTCGACGGGACTAGCGGGAGACGAGCAGTACTTC; CDR3: CASSSTGLAGDEQYF
size: once; V: TRBV7-9; J: TRBJ1-5; D: -; DNA: TGTGCCAGCAGTCCCATCACAGGGACGGGGAGCAATCAGCCCCAGCATTTT; CDR3: CASSPITGTGSNQPQHF
size: -; V: TRBV29-1; J: TRBJ2-2; D: -; DNA: TGCAGCGTTCTGTCGGGAAGCGCGAACACCGGGGAGCTGTTTTTT; CDR3: CSVLSGSANTGELFF
size: -; V: TRBV20-1; J: TRBJ2-2; D: -; DNA: TGCAGTGCTAGTGGGCTTCACACCGGGGAGCTGTTTTTT; CDR3: CSASGLHTGELFF
size: -; V: TRBV7-6; J: TRBJ2-7; D: TRBD2; DNA: TGTGCCAGCAGCCCAACGGGGGGCTACGAGCAGTACTTC; CDR3: CASSPTGGYEQYF
size: -; V: TRBV18; J: TRBJ2-1; D: TRBD2; DNA: TGTGCCAGCTCACTAAGGCCGGGACTAGCGGGAGACAATGAGCAGTTCTTC; CDR3: CASSLRPGLAGDNEQFF
size: few; V: TRBV18; J: TRBJ2-7; D: TRBD1; DNA: TGTGCCAGCTCACCGGAGAGGACAGGGGTAACCGAGCAGTACTTC; CDR3: CASSPERTGVTEQYF
size: once; V: TRBV4-2; J: TRBJ2-7; D: TRBD1; DNA: TGTGCCAGCAGCCGAGACAGGGATGAAGGCTACGAGCAGTACTTC; CDR3: CASSRDRDEGYEQYF
size: -; V: TRBV27; J: TRBJ1-2; D: TRBD1; DNA: TGTGCCAGCAGTTTACTCGGACAGGGGAACTATGGCTACACCTTC; CDR3: CASSLLGQGNYGYTF
size: -; V: TRBV6-5; J: TRBJ2-2; D: -; DNA: TGTGCCAGCCATCGAGACAGTCGTGGCGGGGAGCTGTTTTTT; CDR3: CASHRDSRGGELFF
size: -; V: TRBV2; J: TRBJ2-5; D: TRBD2; DNA: TGTGCCAGCAGCCCCGGGAGTCTAGCGGCTAGCTGGCAAGAGACCCAGTACTTC; CDR3: CASSPGSLAASWQETQYF
size: -; V: TRBV6-2/TRBV6-3; J: TRBJ2-3; D: TRBD1; DNA: TGTGCCAGCAGTTTCCGGACAGGGGGGACAGATACGCAGTATTTT; CDR3: CASSFRTGGTDTQYF
size: few; V: TRBV7-9; J: TRBJ2-1; D: TRBD2; DNA: TGTGCCAGCACAGGACTAGCGGGGTACAATGAGCAGTTCTTC; CDR3: CASTGLAGYNEQFF
size: -; V: TRBV2; J: TRBJ2-7; D: TRBD2; DNA: TGTGCCAGCAGTGAGCCTTTTTCCAGGAGTGCGGGGGGGGTGTACGAGCAGTACTTC; CDR3: CASSEPFSRSAGGVYEQYF
size: -; V: TRBV21-1; J: TRBJ1-6; D: -; DNA: TGTGCCAGCAGCAGGTACAGGGTAGGGAATTCACCCCTCCACTTT; CDR3: CASSRYRVGNSPLHF
size: -; V: TRBV6-5; J: TRBJ2-4; D: -; DNA: TGTGCCAGCAGTTTAACAGGGACCCCAAACATTCAGTACTTC; CDR3: CASSLTGTPNIQYF
size: few; V: TRBV27; J: TRBJ1-5; D: -; DNA: TGTGCCAGCACGTCAGGCCTCCATCAGCCCCAGCATTTT; CDR3: CASTSGLHQPQHF
size: -; V: TRBV5-1; J: TRBJ2-3; D: TRBD2; DNA: TGCGCCAGCAGCTTTGGACTAGCGGGGGTTACTAGCACAGATACGCAGTATTTT; CDR3: CASSFGLAGVTSTDTQYF
size: -; V: TRBV27; J: TRBJ2-1; D: TRBD2; DNA: TGTGCCAGCAGCGGACTAGCGGGTAGCTCCTACAATGAGCAGTTCTTC; CDR3: CASSGLAGSSYNEQFF
size: -; V: TRBV14; J: TRBJ2-3; D: -; DNA: TGTGCCAGCAGCCAGGACTGGGGAGATACGCAGTATTTT; CDR3: CASSQDWGDTQYF
size: once; V: TRBV5-5; J: TRBJ1-2; D: TRBD1; DNA: TGTGCCAGCAGACCCGTCGGGACAGGGCAGGGCTACACCTTC; CDR3: CASRPVGTGQGYTF
size: -; V: TRBV7-2; J: TRBJ2-3; D: -; DNA: TGTGCCAGCAGCATAATGACAGATACGCAGTATTTT; CDR3: CASSIMTDTQYF
size: -; V: TRBV9; J: TRBJ2-7; D: -; DNA: TGTGCCAGCAGCGTAGTCGGGGGCGAGCAGTACTTC; CDR3: CASSVVGGEQYF
size: -; V: TRBV27; J: TRBJ2-7; D: TRBD1; DNA: TGTGCCAGCAGTCCCCGACAGGGAAATGCGGTGTTTCGGTACTTC; CDR3: CASSPRQGNAVFRYF
size: -; V: TRBV5-1; J: TRBJ1-6; D: TRBD1; DNA: TGCGCCAGCAGCCTAGGACAGGGTGGGTCACCCCTCCACTTT; CDR3: CASSLGQGGSPLHF
size: -; V: TRBV6-6; J: TRBJ2-3; D: TRBD1; DNA: TGTGCCAGCAGTTCGGGACAGGTCACAGATACGCAGTATTTT; CDR3: CASSSGQVTDTQYF
size: -; V: TRBV14; J: TRBJ1-4; D: -; DNA: TGTGCCAGCAGCCAAGCGGCAGGACCGGGGGAAAAACTGTTTTTT; CDR3: CASSQAAGPGEKLFF
size: -; V: TRBV6-4; J: TRBJ2-2; D: -; DNA: TGTGCCAGCAGAGCGCCAACCGGGGAGCTGTTTTTT; CDR3: CASRAPTGELFF
size: few; V: TRBV5-1; J: TRBJ2-7; D: -; DNA: TGCGCCAGCAGCTTGGCAGACAGGGACTCGGACGAGCAGTACTTC; CDR3: CASSLADRDSDEQYF
size: -; V: TRBV3-1/TRBV3-2; J: TRBJ2-7; D: TRBD1; DNA: TGTGCCAGCAGTTACGGACAGGTACCCTACGAGCAGTACTTC; CDR3: CASSYGQVPYEQYF
size: -; V: TRBV9; J: TRBJ2-5; D: TRBD2; DNA: TGTGCCAGCAGCGTAGAACCGGGACCCTTAGCGGGAGAAGAGACCCAGTACTTC; CDR3: CASSVEPGPLAGEETQYF
size: once; V: TRBV9; J: TRBJ2-7; D: -; DNA: TGTGCCAGCAGCGTAGTAGAGACATACTCCTACGAGCAGTACTTC; CDR3: CASSVVETYSYEQYF
size: -; V: TRBV30; J: TRBJ1-2; D: -; DNA: TGTGCCTGGAGATACCGGGGCTACACCTTC; CDR3: CAWRYRGYTF
size: few; V: TRBV10-3; J: TRBJ1-5; D: -; DNA: TGTGCCATCAGTGGGGGGCCACTAGGACATCAGCCCCAGCATTTT; CDR3: CAISGGPLGHQPQHF
size: -; V: TRBV14; J: TRBJ2-7; D: -; DNA: TGTGCCAGCAGCCAAGTTGTCTACCGGCAGTACTTC; CDR3: CASSQVVYRQYF
size: few; V: TRBV11-3; J: TRBJ2-3; D: TRBD2; DNA: TGTGCCAGCAGTTCGGGGGGGGGACCCACAGATACGCAGTATTTT; CDR3: CASSSGGGPTDTQYF